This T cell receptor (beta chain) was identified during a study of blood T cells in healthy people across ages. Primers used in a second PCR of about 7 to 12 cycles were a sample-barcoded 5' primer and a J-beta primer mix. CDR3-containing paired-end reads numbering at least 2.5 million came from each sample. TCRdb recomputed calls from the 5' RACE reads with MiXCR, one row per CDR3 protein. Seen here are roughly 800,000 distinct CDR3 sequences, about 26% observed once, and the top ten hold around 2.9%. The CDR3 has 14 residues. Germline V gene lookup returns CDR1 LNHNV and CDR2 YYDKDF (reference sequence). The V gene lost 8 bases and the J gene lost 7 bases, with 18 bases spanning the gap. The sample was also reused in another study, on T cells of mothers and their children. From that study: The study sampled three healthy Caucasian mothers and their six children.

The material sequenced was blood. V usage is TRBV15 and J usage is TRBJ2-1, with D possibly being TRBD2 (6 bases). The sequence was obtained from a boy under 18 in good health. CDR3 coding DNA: TGTGCCACCTCGCCCGAAGGGGCGGGGAATGAGCAGTTCTTC. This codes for CATSPEGAGNEQFF.